The clone carrying this TCR beta chain was observed a few times. The antigen is not known. V was clipped by 3 bases and J by 3 bases; unmatched bases: 10. Per the germline V gene, CDR1 is SGHRS and CDR2 is YFSETQ. The CDR3 spans 16 residues. The record originates from a study of neurological immune-mediated disorders. The study's findings and limits: Across subjects, expanded clones had no CDR3 amino acid sequences in common, pointing to private repertoires in all groups. The repertoires of 18 of 34 multiple sclerosis patients fell into one related-CDR3 cluster (a possible signature) under phylogenetic grouping. HTLV-1-associated myelopathy had the most TCR clonal expansion, whereas multiple sclerosis had the least (lower than in healthy controls).

Sequencing of 15-18 subjects in each run yielded over 170 million TCR-beta sequences. TCRdb reprocessed the 5' RACE reads via MiXCR and lists one record per CDR3 protein. The sample yields approximately 100,000 distinct CDR3 sequences, around 3.4% seen once. This rearrangement joins TRBV5-1 to TRBJ2-3, with TRBD1 identical over 7 bases. This receptor was identified in a woman aged 18-29 years with multiple sclerosis. Sequenced input: PBMCs. Written as DNA, the CDR3 is TGCGCCAGCAGCTCACGGACAGGAATTGAAACAGATACGCAGTATTTT. Translation gives CASSSRTGIETDTQYF. The whole variable domain, filled in from reference TRBV5-1 and TRBJ2-3, reads KAGVTQTPRYLIKTRGQQVTLSCSPISGHRSVSWYQQTPGQGLQFLFEYFSETQRNKGNFPGRFSGRQFSNSRSEMNVSTLELGDSALYLCASSSRTGIETDTQYFGPGTRLTVL.